These T cell receptor beta chains were read from a single sample in a study of blood T cell repertoires in COVID-19. Clones were sequenced by immunoSEQ multiplex PCR, and TCRdb holds only the in-frame ones, with some missing. The table records roughly 34,000 clones, approximately 80% of them present only once. Sequencing input: peripheral blood. These receptors all stem from a human donor in a cohort sampled during active COVID-19. Both conserved end residues are part of each CDR3. The D gene is left open where the match is weak. Expanded clones get a size class; other rows say once, few or many, or leave the size out.

V: TRBV7-9; J: TRBJ2-7; length: 16; size: few; D: TRBD1; DNA: TGTGCCAGCAGCTCAACGGACAGGGGATCCCACTACGAGCAGTACTTC; CDR3: CASSSTDRGSHYEQYF
V: TRBV4-3; J: TRBJ2-3; length: 15; size: NA; D: TRBD2; DNA: TGCGCCAGCAGTCGGGGGGGTGGGAGCACAGATACGCAGTATTTT; CDR3: CASSRGGGSTDTQYF
V: TRBV3-1/TRBV3-2; J: TRBJ2-2; length: 19; size: NA; D: TRBD1; DNA: TGTGCCAGCAGCCAGATCTTAGGACAGGGGGTTGAAGGGGCCGGGGAGCTGTTTTTT; CDR3: CASSQILGQGVEGAGELFF
V: TRBV4-2; J: TRBJ1-2; length: 14; size: NA; D: NA; DNA: TGTGCCAGCAGCCAAGATAAGCAGGGCGGTGGCTACACCTTC; CDR3: CASSQDKQGGGYTF
V: TRBV4-1; J: TRBJ2-5; length: 15; size: NA; D: NA; DNA: TGCGCCAGCAGCCCAAAGGCGGGTTTCGGAGAGACCCAGTACTTC; CDR3: CASSPKAGFGETQYF
V: TRBV18; J: TRBJ2-1; length: 12; size: once; D: NA; DNA: TGTGCCAGCTCTAAAGACCAGGGAAAGAGGTTCTTC; CDR3: CASSKDQGKRFF
V: TRBV3-1/TRBV3-2; J: TRBJ2-2; length: 17; size: NA; D: TRBD2; DNA: TGTGCCAGCAGCCGAGGACTAGCGGGGACCAACACCGGGGAGCTGTTTTTT; CDR3: CASSRGLAGTNTGELFF
V: TRBV30; J: TRBJ2-1; length: 13; size: NA; D: TRBD1; DNA: TGTGCCTGGAGCACTCGGACAGGGGATGAGCAGTTCTTC; CDR3: CAWSTRTGDEQFF
V: TRBV29-1; J: TRBJ2-1; length: 13; size: NA; D: NA; DNA: TGCAGCGTTGTGGCAGGGCAAACGAATGAGCAGTTCTTC; CDR3: CSVVAGQTNEQFF
V: TRBV7-9; J: TRBJ2-2; length: 16; size: NA; D: NA; DNA: TGTGCCAGCAGCTTAGATAGGACATCCAAGACCGGGGAGCTGTTTTTT; CDR3: CASSLDRTSKTGELFF
V: TRBV27; J: TRBJ2-7; length: 15; size: NA; D: TRBD2; DNA: TGTGCCAGCAGTACCTCTAGCGGGTTGACGAGGGAGCAGTACTTC; CDR3: CASSTSSGLTREQYF
V: TRBV15; J: TRBJ2-3; length: 13; size: once; D: NA; DNA: TGTGCCACCAGCAGGCGGAACACAGATACGCAGTATTTT; CDR3: CATSRRNTDTQYF
V: TRBV6-6; J: TRBJ2-1; length: 13; size: NA; D: NA; DNA: TGTGCCAGCAGTTACACAGGCCACAATGAGCAGTTCTTC; CDR3: CASSYTGHNEQFF